This TCR beta chain was found in a study of spatial heterogeneity in lung cancer. Study as a whole: Beta-chain sequences were consistently detected more often than alpha-chain sequences.

The time point was: blood at routine non-recurrence follow-up after resection. The input material, whole RNA from tumor, nontumor lung or frozen PBMC, was sequenced unsorted. The CDR3 consists of 10 residues. Trimming removed 4 bases at V and 6 bases at J, with 7 bases between. Germline values: CDR1 SQVTM, CDR2 ANQGSEA. TCRdb passed the 5' RACE reads through MiXCR, listing each CDR3 protein once. The data contain 110,000 or so distinct CDR3 sequences, approximately 10% of them singletons. This clonotype was counted between two and nine times. This chain links TRBV29-1 with TRBJ2-7; the D is unclear. Source: PBMCs, taken at follow-up. This receptor was taken from a female donor with early-stage non-small cell lung cancer. CDR3 region: CSVVSREQYF. CDR3 sequence (DNA): TGCAGCGTTGTCTCCCGCGAGCAGTACTTC.